This paragraph reports one T cell receptor beta chain. The data stem from a study of memory CD4+ T cells and cytomegalovirus serostatus. The sort gate was single viable CD3+CD4+CD8-CD45RO+ cells for memory CD4+ T cells. Libraries were prepared by immunoSEQ multiplex PCR; TCRdb keeps only in-frame clonotypes and omits some of them. Among around 60,000 clones listed, more than 75% were seen once. Trimming cost V 6 bases and J 4 bases, with 12 bases left between them. The CDR3 is 13 amino acids. Germline loops: CDR1 LGHNT, CDR2 FRNRAP. Sample: memory CD4+ T cells from blood. The TCR comes from an adult in good health and CMV-seronegative. The chain uses TRBV12-5 and TRBJ1-2; D not certain. CDR3 bases: TGTGCTAGTGGCCTCGACCCTTTCTATGGCTACACCTTC. It yields the protein CASGLDPFYGYTF. Supplemented by reference TRBV12-5 and TRBJ1-2, the full variable domain reads DARVTQTPRHKVTEMGQEVTMRCQPILGHNTVFWYRQTMMQGLELLAYFRNRAPLDDSGMPKDRFSAEMPDATLATLKIQPSEPRDSAVYFCASGLDPFYGYTFGSGTRLTVV.